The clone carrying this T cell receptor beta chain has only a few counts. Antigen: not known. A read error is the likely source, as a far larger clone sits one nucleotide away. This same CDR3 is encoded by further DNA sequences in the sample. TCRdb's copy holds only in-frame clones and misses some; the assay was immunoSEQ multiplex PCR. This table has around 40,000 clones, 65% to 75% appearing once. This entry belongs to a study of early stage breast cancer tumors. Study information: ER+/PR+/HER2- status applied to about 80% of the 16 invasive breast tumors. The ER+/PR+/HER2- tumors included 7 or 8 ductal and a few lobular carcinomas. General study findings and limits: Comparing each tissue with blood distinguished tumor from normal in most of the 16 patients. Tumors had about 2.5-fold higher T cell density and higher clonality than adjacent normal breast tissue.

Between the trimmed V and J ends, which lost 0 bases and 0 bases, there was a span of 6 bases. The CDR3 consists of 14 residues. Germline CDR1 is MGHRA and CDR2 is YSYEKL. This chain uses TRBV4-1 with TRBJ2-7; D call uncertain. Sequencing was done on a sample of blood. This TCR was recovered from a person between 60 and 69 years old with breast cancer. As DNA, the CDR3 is TGCGCCAGCAGCCAAGATCGTAGCTCCTACGAGCAGTACTTC. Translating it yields CASSQDRSSYEQYF.